The clone carrying this TCR beta chain has a handful of counts. Produced via immunoSEQ multiplex PCR; TCRdb's table is partial and in-frame only. The data hold roughly 180,000 clones, with 80% to 90% observed a single time. The data stem from a study of blood T cell repertoires in COVID-19. Trimming at V came to 1 base and at J to 2 bases, leaving 5 bases not matched to a gene. The germline V gene encodes CDR1 SGHDT and CDR2 YYEEEE. This CDR3 comprises 16 residues. The V and J genes are TRBV5-6 and TRBJ2-3; 9 bases line up with TRBD2. The material sequenced was PBMCs or T cells enriched from blood (not recorded which). The clonotype originates from a woman aged 50 to 60 in a cohort exposed to, infected with or recovered from COVID-19 (not recorded which). CDR3: CASSLFRLADTDTQYF. The CDR3 region has the DNA TGTGCCAGCAGCTTGTTCCGACTAGCGGACACAGATACGCAGTATTTT.